This TCR beta chain came from a study of blood T cell repertoires in COVID-19. Generated by immunoSEQ multiplex PCR, the TCRdb table keeps only in-frame clones and is missing some. The table shows hundreds of thousands of clones, with about 88% occurring only once. Germline assignment: CDR1 ENHRY and CDR2 SYGVKD. This CDR3 has 14 amino acids. After removal of 11 bases from V and 6 bases from J, the junction contained 14 bases not matched to a gene. Participants' reported clinical history set cohort assignment. The sequencing sample was made of PBMCs or T cells enriched from blood (not recorded which). The chain uses TRBV10-3 and TRBJ2-5, with 8 bases aligning to TRBD1. The sequence derives from a woman aged 55-69 years in a cohort exposed to, infected with or recovered from COVID-19 (not recorded which). CDR3 sequence: CASNPRTGTKTQYF. CDR3 sequence (DNA): TGTGCCTCAAACCCCCGGACAGGGACGAAGACCCAGTACTTC.